The source of this TCR beta chain is a study of CXCR3-negative and CXCR3-positive naive CD8 T cells. The study's findings and limits: When CXCR3-positive naive cells were set against CXCR3-negative naive cells, the former had more hydrophobic TRB CDR3s.

About this clonotype: Its specificity is not known.

Each TRB cDNA library was prepared by 5' RACE (with UMI labels). TCRdb re-called the 5' RACE reads; every CDR3 protein appears as one record, without DNA. The ten most abundant clones cover approximately 0.51% of a sample with 150,000 to 180,000 distinct CDR3 sequences. The CDR3 sequence is 13 residues long. Per germline, CDR1 SGHDT and CDR2 YYEEEE. The receptor comes from a human donor in good health. Some clones in this sample may be carry-over from other donors' samples. The chain joins TRBV5-6 to TRBJ2-1; TCRdb indicates TRBD2, and absent DNA this call remains unverified. Sequenced sample: naive CXCR3+ CD8+ T cells from blood. Subset given: CD45RO-CCR7+CD27+CD95- naive CD8+ T cells expressing CXCR3 (TNR3+). The CDR3 protein is CASRAGSGGEQFF.